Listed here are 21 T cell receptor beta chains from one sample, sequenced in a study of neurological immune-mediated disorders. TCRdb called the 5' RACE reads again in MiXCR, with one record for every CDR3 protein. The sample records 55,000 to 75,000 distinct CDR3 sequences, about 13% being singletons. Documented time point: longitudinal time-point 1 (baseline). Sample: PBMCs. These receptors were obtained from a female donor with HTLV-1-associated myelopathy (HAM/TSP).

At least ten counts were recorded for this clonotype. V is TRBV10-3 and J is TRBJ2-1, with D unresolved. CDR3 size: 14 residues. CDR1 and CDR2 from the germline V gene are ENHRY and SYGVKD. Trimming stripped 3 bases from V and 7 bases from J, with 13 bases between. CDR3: CAISDSPTFNEQFF. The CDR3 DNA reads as TGTGCCATCAGTGATTCCCCAACGTTTAATGAGCAGTTCTTC.

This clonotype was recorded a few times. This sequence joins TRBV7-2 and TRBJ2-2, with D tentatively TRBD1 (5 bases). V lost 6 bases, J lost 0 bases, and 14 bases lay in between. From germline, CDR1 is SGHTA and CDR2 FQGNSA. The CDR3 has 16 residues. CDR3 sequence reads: CASRKQAQSNTGELFF. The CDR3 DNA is TGTGCCAGCAGAAAACAGGCGCAATCGAACACCGGGGAGCTGTTTTTT.

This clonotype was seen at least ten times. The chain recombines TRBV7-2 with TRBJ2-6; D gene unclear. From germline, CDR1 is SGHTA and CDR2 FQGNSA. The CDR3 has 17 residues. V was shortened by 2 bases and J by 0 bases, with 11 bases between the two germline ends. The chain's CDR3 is CASSLLRLSSGANVLTF. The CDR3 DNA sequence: TGTGCCAGCAGCTTACTCAGGTTAAGCTCTGGGGCCAACGTCCTGACTTTC.

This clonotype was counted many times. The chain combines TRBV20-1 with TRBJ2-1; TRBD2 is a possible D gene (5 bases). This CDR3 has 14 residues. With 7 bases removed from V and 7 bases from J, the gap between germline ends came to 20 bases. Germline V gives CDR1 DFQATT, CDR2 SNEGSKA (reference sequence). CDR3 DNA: TGCAGTGTCATAGCTTTGAGGGTCCAAAATGAGCAGTTCTTC. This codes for CSVIALRVQNEQFF.

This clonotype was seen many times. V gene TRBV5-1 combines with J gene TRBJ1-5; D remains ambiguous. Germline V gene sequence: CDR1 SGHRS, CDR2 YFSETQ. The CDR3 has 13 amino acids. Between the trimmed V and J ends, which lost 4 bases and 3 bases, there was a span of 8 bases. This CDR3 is CASSLGVNQPQHF. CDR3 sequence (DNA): TGCGCCAGCAGCCTGGGCGTCAATCAGCCCCAGCATTTT.

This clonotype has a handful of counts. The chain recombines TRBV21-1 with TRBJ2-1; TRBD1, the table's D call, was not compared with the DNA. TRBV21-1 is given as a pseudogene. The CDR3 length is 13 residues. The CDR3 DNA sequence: TGTGCCGGTTGTCTGGGGGCCGACAATGAGCAGTTCTTC. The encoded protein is CAGCLGADNEQFF.

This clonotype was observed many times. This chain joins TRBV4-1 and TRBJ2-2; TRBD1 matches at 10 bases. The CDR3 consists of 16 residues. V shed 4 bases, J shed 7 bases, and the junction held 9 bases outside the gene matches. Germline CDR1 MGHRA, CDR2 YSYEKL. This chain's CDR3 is CASSRSGTGVGGELFF. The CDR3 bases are TGCGCCAGCAGCCGCTCCGGGACAGGGGTCGGCGGGGAGCTGTTTTTT.

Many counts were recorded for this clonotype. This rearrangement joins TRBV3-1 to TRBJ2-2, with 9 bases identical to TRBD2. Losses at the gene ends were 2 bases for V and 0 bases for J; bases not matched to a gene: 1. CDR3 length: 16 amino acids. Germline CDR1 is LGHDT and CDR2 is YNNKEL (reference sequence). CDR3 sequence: CASSQTSGPNTGELFF. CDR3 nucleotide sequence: TGTGCCAGCAGCCAAACTAGCGGGCCGAACACCGGGGAGCTGTTTTTT.

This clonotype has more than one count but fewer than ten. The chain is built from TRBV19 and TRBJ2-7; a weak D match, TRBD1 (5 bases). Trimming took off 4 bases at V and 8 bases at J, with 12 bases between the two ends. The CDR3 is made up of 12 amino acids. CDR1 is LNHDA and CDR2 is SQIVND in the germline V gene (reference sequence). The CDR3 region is CASSRLAGQQYF. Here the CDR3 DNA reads TGTGCCAGTAGTAGGTTGGCAGGGCAGCAGTACTTC. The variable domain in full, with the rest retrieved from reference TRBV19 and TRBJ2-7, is DGGITQSPKYLFRKEGQNVTLSCEQNLNHDAMYWYRQDPGQGLRLIYYSQIVNDFQKGDIAEGYSVSREKKESFPLTVTSAQKNPTAFYLCASSRLAGQQYFGPGTRLTVT.

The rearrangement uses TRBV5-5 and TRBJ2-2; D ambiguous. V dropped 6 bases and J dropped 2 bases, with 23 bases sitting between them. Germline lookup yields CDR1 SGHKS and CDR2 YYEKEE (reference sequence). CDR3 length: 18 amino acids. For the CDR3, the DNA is TGTGCCAGCATAAATGGGGTTACCGCTACAACTAACACCGGGGAGCTGTTTTTT. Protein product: CASINGVTATTNTGELFF.

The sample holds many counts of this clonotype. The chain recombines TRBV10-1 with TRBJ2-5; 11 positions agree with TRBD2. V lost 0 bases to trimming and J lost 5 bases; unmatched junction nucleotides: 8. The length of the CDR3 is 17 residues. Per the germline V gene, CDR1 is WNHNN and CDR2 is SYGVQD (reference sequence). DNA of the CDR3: TGCGCCAGCAGTGAGTCTTCTAGCGGGGGGCGAAGCGAGACCCAGTACTTC. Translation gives CASSESSSGGRSETQYF.

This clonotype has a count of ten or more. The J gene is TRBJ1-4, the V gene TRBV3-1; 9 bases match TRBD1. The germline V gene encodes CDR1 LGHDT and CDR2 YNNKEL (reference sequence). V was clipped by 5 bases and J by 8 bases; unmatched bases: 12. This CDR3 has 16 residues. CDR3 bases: TGTGCCAGCAGCGTGGATTTTGGGACAGGGCGGGAAAAACTGTTTTTT. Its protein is CASSVDFGTGREKLFF.

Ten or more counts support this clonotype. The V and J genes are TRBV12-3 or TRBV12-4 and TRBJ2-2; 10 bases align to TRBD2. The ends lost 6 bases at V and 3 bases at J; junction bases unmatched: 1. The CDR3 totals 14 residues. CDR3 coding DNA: TGTGCCAGCAGAGCGGGGGGGTACACCGGGGAGCTGTTTTTT. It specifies CASRAGGYTGELFF.

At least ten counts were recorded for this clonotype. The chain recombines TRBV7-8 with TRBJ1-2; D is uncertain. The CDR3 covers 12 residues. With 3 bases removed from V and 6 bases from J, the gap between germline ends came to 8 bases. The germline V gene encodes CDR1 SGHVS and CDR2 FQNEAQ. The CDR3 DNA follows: TGTGCCAGCAGCTTTTATACCGATGGCTACACCTTC. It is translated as CASSFYTDGYTF. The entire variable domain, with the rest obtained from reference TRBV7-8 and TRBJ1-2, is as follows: GAGVSQSPRYKVAKRGQDVALRCDPISGHVSLFWYQQALGQGPEFLTYFQNEAQLDKSGLPSDRFFAERPEGSVSTLKIQRTQQEDSAVYLCASSFYTDGYTFGSGTRLTVV.

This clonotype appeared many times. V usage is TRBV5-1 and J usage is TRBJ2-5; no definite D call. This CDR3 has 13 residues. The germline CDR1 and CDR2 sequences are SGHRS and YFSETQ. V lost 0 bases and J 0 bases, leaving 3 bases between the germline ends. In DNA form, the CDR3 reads TGCGCCAGCAGCTTGGACAACCAAGAGACCCAGTACTTC. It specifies CASSLDNQETQYF.

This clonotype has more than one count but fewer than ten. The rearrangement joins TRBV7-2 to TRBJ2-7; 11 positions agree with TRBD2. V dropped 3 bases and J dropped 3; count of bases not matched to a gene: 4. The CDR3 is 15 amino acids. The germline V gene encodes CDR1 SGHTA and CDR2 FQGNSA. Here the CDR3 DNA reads TGTGCCAGCAGCTTTAGCGGGGGGGCGCACTACGAGCAGTACTTC. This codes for CASSFSGGAHYEQYF.

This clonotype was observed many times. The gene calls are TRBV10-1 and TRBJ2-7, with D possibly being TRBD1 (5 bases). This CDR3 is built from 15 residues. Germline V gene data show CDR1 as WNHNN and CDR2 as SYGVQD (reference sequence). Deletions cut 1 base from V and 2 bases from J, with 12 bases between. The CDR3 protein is CASSEFGQGTYEQYF. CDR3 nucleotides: TGCGCCAGCAGTGAGTTTGGGCAGGGAACCTACGAGCAGTACTTC.

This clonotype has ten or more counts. The CDR3 nucleotides are TGTGCCAGCAGTTACGGGGGGGGCTACAATGAGCAGTTCTTC. This translates into CASSYGGGYNEQFF. This chain links TRBV6-5 with TRBJ2-1, with TRBD2 matching over 7 bases. The CDR3 loop spans 14 amino acids. The germline V gene has CDR1 MNHEY and CDR2 SVGAGI. Trimming removed 2 bases from V and 3 bases from J; junction bases left unmatched: 1.

CDR3 amino acids: CSAPQLTGGIETQYF. The CDR3 coding sequence is TGCAGTGCTCCCCAATTAACAGGGGGGATTGAGACCCAGTACTTC. This sequence joins TRBV20-1 and TRBJ2-5, with 8 bases identical to TRBD1. The CDR3 is 15 amino acids. V gave up 5 bases and J gave up 5 bases; unmatched junction bases: 13. The germline CDR1 and CDR2 sequences are DFQATT and SNEGSKA (reference sequence).

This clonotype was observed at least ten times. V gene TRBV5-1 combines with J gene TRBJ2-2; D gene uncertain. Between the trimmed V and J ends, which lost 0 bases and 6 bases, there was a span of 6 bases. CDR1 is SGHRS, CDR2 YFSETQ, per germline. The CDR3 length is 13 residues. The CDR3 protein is CASSLAPPGELFF. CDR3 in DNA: TGCGCCAGCAGCTTGGCGCCCCCCGGGGAGCTGTTTTTT.

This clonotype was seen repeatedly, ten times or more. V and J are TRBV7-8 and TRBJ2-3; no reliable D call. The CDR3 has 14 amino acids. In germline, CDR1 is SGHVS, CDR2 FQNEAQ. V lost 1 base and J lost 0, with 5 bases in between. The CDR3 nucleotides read TGTGCCAGCAGCTTAGTCTTCAGCACAGATACGCAGTATTTT. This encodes CASSLVFSTDTQYF. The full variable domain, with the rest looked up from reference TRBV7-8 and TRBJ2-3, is GAGVSQSPRYKVAKRGQDVALRCDPISGHVSLFWYQQALGQGPEFLTYFQNEAQLDKSGLPSDRFFAERPEGSVSTLKIQRTQQEDSAVYLCASSLVFSTDTQYFGPGTRLTVL.